This entry is about one T cell receptor beta chain. The antigen remains undetermined. The data originate from a study of shared clonotypes between healthy human individuals. Profiling relied on immunoSEQ multiplex PCR, and the TCRdb table lists in-frame clones only, not all of them. The sample lists a few million clones, 90% to 95% seen once, with 0.3% to 0.4% in the top ten. General observations from the study: The authors sampled blood alone, and tissue repertoires likely differ.

This CDR3 is built from 14 residues. Trimming left V 5 bases short and J 5 bases short, with 15 bases between. Germline-derived CDR1 and CDR2 are MNHEY and SVGAGI. Sequenced material: naive CD4+ T cells from PBMCs. Subset here: CD45RA+ positively selected. The genes are TRBV6-5 and TRBJ2-5; the D is unclear. The source of this sequence is a man aged 18-30 years in good health. Some clones in this sample may be carry-over from other donors' samples. In DNA form, the CDR3 reads TGTGCCAGCAGTACCAGATGGGTAGGGGAGACCCAGTACTTC. Its translation: CASSTRWVGETQYF.